The clone carrying this T cell receptor (beta chain) was observed at least ten times. The antigen remains unidentified. The entry originates in a study of T-cell reconstitution after alpha-beta-depleted transplantation in children. Study-wide results and limits: Where alpha-beta T cells came from about two months after transplant was reportedly several hundred expanded graft clones.

A TCRbeta library incorporating unique molecular identifiers was prepared. In TCRdb, the PCR reads were re-called with MiXCR into one record per CDR3 protein. This repertoire shows approximately 110,000 distinct CDR3 sequences, roughly 24% found once; its top ten account for roughly 10%. The germline V gene encodes CDR1 SGHTA and CDR2 FQGNSA. This CDR3 contains 14 residues. V lost 1 base, J lost 1 base, and 8 bases lay in between. The chain uses TRBV7-2 and TRBJ2-7; D possibly uses TRBD1 or TRBD2 (5 bases each). Specimen: PBMCs, mostly from graft donor cells, collected 180 days after TCRalphabeta/CD19-depleted stem cell transplant. The sequence was collected from a male patient aged 2-10 years who had a stem cell transplant for chronic granulomatous disease, so the T cells may come from the graft donor. The CDR3 DNA follows: TGTGCCAGCAGCTTAGATGGGGGTTCCTACGAGCAGTACTTC. Protein sequence: CASSLDGGSYEQYF.